This TCR beta chain was captured in a study of T-cell reconstitution after alpha-beta-depleted transplantation in children. Study-level results: It was newly produced T cells that mostly accounted for T-cell counts and diversity one year after transplant.

A TCRbeta library incorporating unique molecular identifiers was prepared. Via MiXCR, TCRdb re-called the PCR reads, giving one row per CDR3 protein. The sample lists 600,000 to 800,000 distinct CDR3 sequences; roughly 13% were seen once. CDR3 length: 15 amino acids. V was pared by 4 bases and J by 8 bases, with 9 bases of the junction left unmatched. Germline CDR1 is KGHSY and CDR2 is FQNENV. Note on this clonotype: What it recognizes is unknown.

The source of this sequence is a girl under 10 years old with congenital amegakaryocytic thrombocytopenia, due to receive a stem cell transplant. The sequenced sample was PBMCs, obtained before TCRalphabeta/CD19-depleted stem cell transplant. The chain links TRBV16 to TRBJ2-1; the match to TRBD1 covers 9 bases. CDR3 amino acids: CASSPPRQGVDEQFF. CDR3 bases: TGTGCCAGCAGCCCCCCGAGACAGGGGGTCGATGAGCAGTTCTTC.